Shown below are 15 T cell receptor beta chains from a single sample sequenced in a study of beta chain features in type 1 diabetes. Reverse transcription of all isolated RNA meant that expressed TCRB transcripts were sequenced. Measured with immunoSEQ multiplex PCR; TCRdb has only the in-frame clones, and not every one. The data contain almost 350,000 clones, roughly a fifth of them singletons. Sequenced sample: naive CD4+ T cells from blood. These TCRs come from a woman aged 18-35 years in good health.

This chain joins TRBV11-2 and TRBJ2-1; D is unresolved. CDR3 length: 14 residues. Germline CDR1 and CDR2: SGHAT and FQNNGV. Trimming stripped 4 bases from V and 11 bases from J, with 18 bases between. In nucleotides, the CDR3 is TGTGCCAGCAGCTCCTTGATGGCCGTAATGAAGCAGTTCTTC. Protein product: CASSSLMAVMKQFF.

This clone has only a few counts. The chain recombines TRBV30 with TRBJ2-1, with TRBD2 matching 10 bases. The V gene's germline CDR1 is GTSNPN and CDR2 SVGIG (reference sequence). V gave up 4 bases and J gave up 0 bases; unmatched junction bases: 6. The length of the CDR3 is 16 residues. Here the CDR3 reads CAWTEASGSSYNEQFF. In DNA form, the CDR3 reads TGTGCCTGGACCGAGGCTAGCGGGAGCTCCTACAATGAGCAGTTCTTC.

The rearrangement joins TRBV10-3 to TRBJ2-3, with 9 bases lining up with TRBD2. This CDR3 has 13 residues. Germline values: CDR1 ENHRY, CDR2 SYGVKD. The J segment lost 4 bases and the V segment lost 8 bases, leaving 4 bases of the junction unmatched. Here the CDR3 DNA reads TGTGCCATCCGAGCGGGAGGTGCAGATACGCAGTATTTT. It translates to CAIRAGGADTQYF.

This clone appeared a few times. The chain links TRBV14 to TRBJ1-5; the D is unclear. With 5 bases removed from V and 4 bases from J, the gap between germline ends came to 15 bases. The CDR3 covers 15 residues. Germline V CDR1 and CDR2: SGHDN, FVKESK. CDR3 region: CASSILYSGNQPQHF. The CDR3 DNA sequence: TGTGCCAGCAGCATTTTGTACTCCGGGAATCAGCCCCAGCATTTT.

This clone was counted between two and nine times. The CDR3 DNA reads TGCGCCAGCACCCGGCTAGCGCTCTACGAGCAGTACTTC. The encoded protein is CASTRLALYEQYF. The chain links TRBV10-2 to TRBJ2-7, with D perhaps TRBD2 (6 bases). The CDR3 extends over 13 amino acids. V lost 7 bases and J 3 bases, leaving 13 bases between the germline ends. Germline assignment: CDR1 WSHSY and CDR2 SAAADI.

A few counts support this clone. This rearrangement joins TRBV28 to TRBJ1-2; 7 bases line up with TRBD1. The junction had 5 bases not matched to a gene; V was cut back by 3 bases and J by 4 bases. Germline values: CDR1 MDHEN, CDR2 SYDVKM. The CDR3 has 14 residues. CDR3 sequence: CASSLGQRLYGYTF. The DNA of the CDR3 is TGTGCCAGCAGTTTGGGACAGCGACTCTATGGCTACACCTTC.

This clone was seen a few times. The V gene is TRBV7-2, the J gene TRBJ2-1, with D possibly being TRBD2 (6 bases). Trimming cost V 10 bases and J 1 base, with 11 bases left between them. From germline, CDR1 is SGHTA and CDR2 FQGNSA. The CDR3 contains 13 residues. As DNA, the CDR3 is TGTGCCACCGCGGGGTTATCCTACAATGAGCAGTTCTTC. It is translated as CATAGLSYNEQFF. The full variable domain, in which reference TRBV7-2 and TRBJ2-1 provide the parts outside the CDR3, is GAGVSQSPSNKVTEKGKDVELRCDPISGHTALYWYRQSLGQGLEFLIYFQGNSAPDKSGLPSDRFSAERTGGSVSTLTIQRTQQEDSAVYLCATAGLSYNEQFFGPGTRLTVL.

This clone was detected only a few times. The chain joins TRBV30 to TRBJ2-2, with D perhaps TRBD2 (6 bases). Germline CDR1 GTSNPN, CDR2 SVGIG (reference sequence). V lost 1 base to trimming and J lost 4 bases, with 10 bases between them. The CDR3 is 14 amino acids. CDR3 residues: CAWSGLARTGELFF. In nucleotides, the CDR3 is TGTGCCTGGAGTGGGCTAGCGCGCACCGGGGAGCTGTTTTTT.

V is TRBV29-1 and J is TRBJ1-1, with D possibly matching TRBD1 (5 bases). Trimming took off 8 bases at V and 1 base at J, with 14 bases between the two ends. Germline CDR1 is SQVTM and CDR2 is ANQGSEA. The CDR3 loop spans 13 amino acids. This CDR3 is CSLNRQPNTEAFF. CDR3 coding DNA: TGCAGCCTCAATCGACAGCCGAACACTGAAGCTTTCTTT.

The rearrangement links TRBV30 to TRBJ2-1, with D possibly matching TRBD1 (6 bases). Germline V gene lookup returns CDR1 GTSNPN and CDR2 SVGIG (reference sequence). There are 16 residues in the CDR3. V lost 1 base and J lost 1, with 14 bases in between. The CDR3 spells CAWSGTGRGSYNEQFF. The CDR3 DNA follows: TGTGCCTGGAGTGGGACGGGCAGGGGTTCCTACAATGAGCAGTTCTTC.

CDR3 sequence (DNA): TGTGCCAGCTCACCACGTGAGTTCGGTGAGCAGTTCTTC. As protein: CASSPREFGEQFF. The gene calls are TRBV18 and TRBJ2-1; D is unresolved. Germline V gene sequence: CDR1 KGHSH, CDR2 LQKENI. This CDR3 contains 13 residues. V lost 1 base and J 9 bases, leaving 10 bases between the germline ends.

The CDR3 here is CAWEPGGTYGYTF. The CDR3 DNA reads as TGTGCCTGGGAGCCAGGGGGTACCTATGGCTACACCTTC. The chain employs TRBV30 and TRBJ1-2; 7 nucleotides align to TRBD1. The CDR3 spans 13 residues. Trimming cost V 5 bases and J 4 bases; bases outside gene matches: 7. Germline loops: CDR1 GTSNPN, CDR2 SVGIG (reference sequence).

The V gene is TRBV4-2, the J gene TRBJ2-2; D might be TRBD1 (6 bases). Germline V gene data show CDR1 as LGHNA and CDR2 as YNFKEQ. The CDR3 length is 17 residues. The V and J ends lost 1 base and 7 bases respectively, with 19 bases between them. CDR3: CASSQVLQGSSIGELFF. The DNA of the CDR3 is TGTGCCAGCAGCCAAGTATTACAGGGTAGTAGTATCGGGGAGCTGTTTTTT.

The genes are TRBV18 and TRBJ2-5; 9 positions match TRBD1. Trimming removed 3 bases from V and 5 bases from J; junction bases left unmatched: 4. The CDR3 length is 14 residues. Germline V CDR1 and CDR2: KGHSH, LQKENI. The CDR3 is CASSPGQGRETQYF. DNA of the CDR3: TGTGCCAGCTCACCGGGACAGGGAAGGGAGACCCAGTACTTC.

The rearrangement links TRBV9 to TRBJ2-2, with D perhaps matching TRBD2 (7 bases). Germline CDR1 and CDR2: SGDLS and YYNGEE. V lost 4 bases and J lost 5, with 21 bases in between. CDR3 size: 17 residues. CDR3 loop: CASSSPGGGAWTGELFF. The CDR3 bases are TGTGCCAGCAGCTCCCCAGGAGGGGGGGCATGGACCGGGGAGCTGTTTTTT.